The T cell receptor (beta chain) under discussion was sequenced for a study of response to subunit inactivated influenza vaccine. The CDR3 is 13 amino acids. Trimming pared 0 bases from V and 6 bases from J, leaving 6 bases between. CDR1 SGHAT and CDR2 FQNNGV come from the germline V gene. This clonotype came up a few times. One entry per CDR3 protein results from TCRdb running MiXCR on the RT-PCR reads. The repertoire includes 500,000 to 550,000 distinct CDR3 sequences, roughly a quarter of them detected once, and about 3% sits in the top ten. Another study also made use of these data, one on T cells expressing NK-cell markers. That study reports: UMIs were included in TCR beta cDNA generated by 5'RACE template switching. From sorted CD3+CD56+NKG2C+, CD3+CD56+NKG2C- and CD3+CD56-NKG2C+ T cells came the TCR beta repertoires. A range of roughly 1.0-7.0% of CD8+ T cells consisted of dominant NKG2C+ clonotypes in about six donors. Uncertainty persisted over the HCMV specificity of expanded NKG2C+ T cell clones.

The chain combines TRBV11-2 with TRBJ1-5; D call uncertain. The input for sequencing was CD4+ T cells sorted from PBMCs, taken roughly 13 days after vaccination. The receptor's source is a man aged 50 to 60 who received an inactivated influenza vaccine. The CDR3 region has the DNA TGTGCCAGCAGCTTAGATTCTGGTCAGCCCCAGCATTTT. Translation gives CASSLDSGQPQHF.